Reported below is one T cell receptor (beta chain). Its antigen is still unknown. Base qualities are not provided; no much larger clone lies one nucleotide away. These data originate in a study of cytomegalovirus exposure and HLA in healthy donors (dated by TCRdb to 2015 to 2018). Regarding the research as a whole: In an earlier analysis of approximately 500 of the donors, 276 Gb of sequence data and about 110 million unique TCR beta sequences from about 180 million T cells were reported. A separate validation cohort of some 130 different subjects was used in addition to the roughly 700-subject first cohort. On average, around 200,000 unique TCR beta nucleotide sequences were sequenced per donor among a few hundred genotyped donors of the cohort, with about 19% of those sequences being non-productive. Among the approximately 400 genotyped donors, more than 70% belonged to the genetic ancestry cluster associated with self-reported Caucasian donors. Approximately 330 gigabases of sequencing data and about 92 million unique TCR sequences made up an early release that covered approximately 700 HLA-typed donors. A handful of DR-DQ haplotypes were handled as single units for association and clustering because linkage in the cohort was strong. Using immunosequencing, the study profiled T cell repertoires from approximately 700 subjects and related those repertoires to cytomegalovirus serostatus. Genome-wide SNP genotypes for about 55% of the roughly 670 donors were used in a later genetic analysis, which treated that subset as a discovery cohort. HLA typing covered class I and class II loci at four-digit resolution. Every repertoire in the discovery cohort had been generated on one and the same sequencing platform. The study aimed to test whether cataloging public T cell receptors could reveal signatures of past pathogen exposure. To decide whether each TCR beta V gene segment behaved as functional or pseudogenic, an earlier analysis of approximately 600 of the donors relied on high-throughput TCR beta sequencing. Rather than drawing on any new phenotypic data, the later analysis identified candidate immune exposures from TCR beta sequences and the way those sequences occurred across donors. Typing coverage differed by locus: A, B, C, DRB1 and DQB1 were typed in about 629-630 donors, DQA1 in 522, DPA1 in some 570, and DPB1 in 400 to 480. Donor age, sex, ethnicity and CMV serostatus were compiled alongside the repertoire data. To predict cytomegalovirus infection status, the study brought together high-throughput TCR immunosequencing, statistical association of individual TCRs with disease status, and machine learning. To study patterns of TCR occurrence, a later analysis re-analyzed previously published TCR beta repertoires from several hundred donors and added high-resolution HLA genotyping. Results the study describes overall, beyond this receptor: Because the 87-base-pair reads could not distinguish some IMGT-functional V segments, including TRBV6-2 and TRBV6-3, those segments were excluded. The only immune exposure information available for the cohort was CMV serostatus. A later analysis associated about 17,000 TCR beta sequences with specific HLA alleles at a false discovery rate of 0.05. Only TCR beta chains were sequenced in this cohort, and the absence of alpha or paired-chain data limited detectable features. In an earlier analysis of more than 500 of the donors, most TCR beta V segments appeared in productive rearrangements about 87% or about 30% of the time, broadly matching IMGT annotations. In a later analysis, several top co-occurrence clusters were reported to appear linked to parvovirus B19, influenza, CMV and Epstein-Barr virus. Most TCR sequences were seen in very few donors, while some public TCRs were found in many individuals. Linkage disequilibrium might explain the correlated functional status among segregating V segments, but an unknown experimental factor could not be excluded. Compared with the roughly 710-donor mean, donors in an Asian-associated ancestry cluster had fewer N-insertions in productive TCRs, according to a later genetic analysis. Compared with equally common non-associated chains, HLA-associated TCR beta chains in a later analysis were more clonally expanded and had lower generation probabilities. HLA typing was unavailable for some donors at each locus, so association tests used only the typed subset. A later genetic analysis associated a missense DCLRE1C variant with V-gene and J-gene trimming of TCR beta chains, and an independent cohort replicated the association. In a later analysis, most CMV-associated TCR beta chains were found to appear HLA-restricted, with HLA associations seemingly driven largely by CMV exposure. The authors suggested that the approach could potentially be extended to other disease states and immunological phenotypes. A few of the identified cytomegalovirus-associated TCR beta chains were confirmed in vitro to be specific for cytomegalovirus antigens. In a later analysis, TCR association rates were found to vary across HLA loci, with the most associated TCRs seen for DRB1 alleles and the fewest for HLA-C alleles. Sequencing depth was assumed to be roughly uniform across donors in the presence/absence analyses, though that assumption may not hold. Because counts were too low, some 17 rarely observed V segments, including chromosome 9 orphons, were excluded from the earlier analysis of about 500 of the donors. When HLA alleles, especially DR and DQ, strongly co-occurred, TCR associations were difficult to assign to individual alleles. In both the original and validation cohorts, the classifier was reported to diagnose cytomegalovirus status with high specificity and sensitivity. A further reported finding was that TCR beta sequences accurately predicted the HLA-A and HLA-B alleles for most subjects in the first cohort. A cluster of highly shared sequence variants was judged likely to be a technical artifact of the sequencing pipeline. The study gave a list of about 170 TCR beta chains associated with cytomegalovirus.

Receptor amplification or capture employed the immunoSEQ multiplex PCR assay. A mixture of 60 forward primers for TCR Vbeta segments and 13 reverse primers for TCR Jbeta segments was used in the multiplex PCR. Amplification of the CDR3 region of rearranged TCR beta genes was performed with a multiplex PCR assay on genomic DNA. The amplified TCR beta libraries were sequenced on the Illumina HiSeq System as 87-base-pair reads. The study's own analysis went as follows. In a later analysis, tens of millions of unique TCR beta chains were counted across the 666 repertoires, and about 9.9 million of these chains were shared by at least two donors. Raw reads were error-corrected and collapsed into unique sequences with a nearest-neighbor algorithm that merged closely related sequences to remove PCR and sequencing errors. Alignment of CDR3 sequences to IMGT reference sequences was used to assign V, D and J gene segments. For a sequence to be retained, at least a six-nucleotide match to both a V gene segment and a J gene segment was required. A rearrangement counted as productive if the CDR3 had no stop codons and remained in frame with V and J, and every other rearrangement counted as non-productive. Following IMGT convention, CDR3 was defined as the stretch from the second conserved V-encoded cysteine up to the conserved J-encoded phenylalanine. Sequences without an unambiguous match to a single V gene segment were excluded from the earlier analysis of over 500 of the donors. An earlier analysis of almost 600 of the donors classified V segments as functional when productive rearrangements were above 56.7% and as segregating when the standard deviation between donors was above 5%. A statistical classification framework was built to diagnose cytomegalovirus status from the catalog of TCR beta chain sequences. A later analysis assigned V and J genes by comparing TCR nucleotide sequences with IMGT/GENE-DB human TR gene sequences. A later analysis assigned CDR3 sequences and most-parsimonious VDJ recombination scenarios with the TCRdist pipeline. In a later analysis, each TCR beta chain was defined by its CDR3 amino acid sequence together with its V-gene family, and reads lacking a unique V-gene family were excluded. To address suspected cross-contamination and a sequencing artifact, a later analysis removed a few hundred highly shared, low-generation-probability nucleotide sequences. For each public chain, a later analysis derived a clonal expansion index from normalized ranks of inferred template counts within each repertoire. Generation probabilities in a later analysis came from a VDJ recombination model fitted to out-of-frame rearrangements, and those results were checked against IGoR. In a later analysis, hypergeometric tests were used to score TCR-TCR, TCR-HLA and TCR-CMV co-occurrence, with a repertoire-size bias correction applied to TCR pairs. A later analysis estimated false discovery rates by permuting HLA or CMV assignments 20 times. In a later analysis, co-occurring TCRs were grouped with DBSCAN, and TCRdist sequence similarity was added when clustering was performed within HLA-allele-positive subsets. Repertoires with fewer than 30,000 or more than 120,000 public chains were left out of co-occurrence clustering, as were about 5 repertoires with anomalous nucleotide sharing. This immuneACCESS table, as held by TCRdb, lists in-frame sequences with V and J called but not all clones. Of the missing ones, under half trace to an unresolved V gene in checked studies; the others have no known cause. V and J calls and clone size come straight from that table; D and trimming were deduced from the DNA. The sample table shows around 85,000 clones, and around 80% are seen once. About 1.1% of the sample is taken by the ten largest.

Trimming leaves V shorter by 6 bases and J shorter by 4 bases, with the junction holding 5 bases beyond the gene matches. The germline V gene gives CDR1 as SQVTM and CDR2 as ANQGSEA. There are 13 amino acids in the CDR3, from cysteine to phenylalanine inclusive. Left in the record is the CDR3 DNA by itself, 39 bases read in frame from the first base. The cohort comprised 710 or so healthy bone marrow donors. Cohort members were all nominally healthy when sampled, although unrecorded immune exposures were likely present. The donor was CMV seronegative and belonged to the group of 350 or so seronegative cohort members. Every donor gave a peripheral blood sample, and the peripheral blood mononuclear cells from that sample were used for TCR beta sequencing. Genomic DNA extraction from the blood cell samples was performed with the Qiagen DNeasy Blood Extraction Kit.

The source is a male donor in good health and CMV-seronegative. This chain joins TRBV29-1 to TRBJ2-2; 7 junctional bases match TRBD1. The specimen sequenced was PBMCs. The DNA sequence follows: TGCAGCGTACGGGACAGACCCACCGGGGAGCTGTTTTTT. This translates into CSVRDRPTGELFF.